Listed below are T cell receptor beta chains from one sample, sequenced in a study of T-cell reconstitution after alpha-beta-depleted transplantation in children. TCRdb reprocessed the PCR reads with MiXCR, giving one entry per CDR3 protein. The sample lists about 610,000 distinct CDR3 sequences, over 9.5% occurring once. The material sequenced was PBMCs from the stem cell graft donor, taken from the stem cell graft. The receptors shown here come from a human donor who donated a stem cell graft to a child with acute myeloid leukemia. CDR3s include the opening cysteine and the closing phenylalanine or tryptophan. Fields, in order: V gene, D gene, J gene, clone size, CDR3 protein, CDR3 DNA. D genes are given only for firm matches. Size is stated for part of the rows, as once, few or many counts, or as a class when the clone is expanded.

TRBV7-2	NA	TRBJ1-2	NA	CASSFPSGGYTF	TGTGCCAGCAGCTTTCCCTCCGGGGGCTACACCTTC
TRBV28	TRBD1	TRBJ1-4	many	CASSYGQEATNEKLFF	TGTGCCAGCAGCTACGGACAGGAGGCAACTAATGAAAAACTGTTTTTT
TRBV28	NA	TRBJ1-2	few	CASSNPGQFNYGYTF	TGTGCCAGCAGTAACCCCGGTCAGTTTAACTATGGCTACACCTTC
TRBV5-1	NA	TRBJ1-2	few	CASSLGQSESYGYTF	TGCGCCAGCAGCTTGGGTCAGTCCGAAAGCTATGGCTACACCTTC
TRBV6-2/TRBV6-3	TRBD2	TRBJ2-7	NA	CASSPLAGRVREQYF	TGTGCCAGCAGTCCCCTCGCCGGGAGGGTTCGGGAGCAGTACTTC
TRBV7-3	NA	TRBJ2-3	many	CASRPSAADTQYF	TGTGCCAGCAGGCCTAGCGCAGCAGATACGCAGTATTTT
TRBV2	TRBD1	TRBJ2-5	few	CATGRGTGVQETQYF	TGTGCCACGGGCCGGGGGACAGGCGTCCAAGAGACCCAGTACTTC
TRBV4-3	NA	TRBJ2-1	NA	CASSQGRVGEQFF	TGCGCCAGCAGCCAAGGTCGGGTCGGTGAGCAGTTCTTC
TRBV6-2/TRBV6-3	NA	TRBJ1-5	NA	CASSPLWQPQHF	TGTGCCAGCAGTCCTCTATGGCAGCCCCAGCATTTT
TRBV18	NA	TRBJ1-1	NA	CASSPGGGRNTEAFF	TGTGCCAGCTCACCCGGGGGAGGGCGGAACACTGAAGCTTTCTTT
TRBV20-1	TRBD1	TRBJ1-2	few	CSARGGRGDGYTF	TGCAGTGCCCGAGGGGGCAGGGGAGATGGCTACACCTTC